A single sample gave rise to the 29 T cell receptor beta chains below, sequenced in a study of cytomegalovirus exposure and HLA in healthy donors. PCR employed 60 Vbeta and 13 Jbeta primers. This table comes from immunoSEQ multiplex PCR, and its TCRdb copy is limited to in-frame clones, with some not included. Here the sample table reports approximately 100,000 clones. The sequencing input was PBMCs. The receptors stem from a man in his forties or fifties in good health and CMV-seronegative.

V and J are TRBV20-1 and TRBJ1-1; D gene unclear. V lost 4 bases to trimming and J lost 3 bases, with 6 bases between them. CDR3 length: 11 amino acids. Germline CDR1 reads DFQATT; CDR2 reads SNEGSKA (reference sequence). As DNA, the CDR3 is TGCAGTGCTACAGGTTACACTGAAGCTTTCTTT. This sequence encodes CSATGYTEAFF.

Here the CDR3 DNA reads TGTGCCAGCAGTCCTCCCCCGGGAGCGGCTGAGCAGTTCTTC. Its protein is CASSPPPGAAEQFF. V usage is TRBV28 and J usage is TRBJ2-1; weak D call: TRBD2 (6 bases). The CDR3 length is 14 residues. CDR1 MDHEN and CDR2 SYDVKM come from the germline V gene. V was cut by 5 bases and J by 9 bases, with 17 bases left in between.

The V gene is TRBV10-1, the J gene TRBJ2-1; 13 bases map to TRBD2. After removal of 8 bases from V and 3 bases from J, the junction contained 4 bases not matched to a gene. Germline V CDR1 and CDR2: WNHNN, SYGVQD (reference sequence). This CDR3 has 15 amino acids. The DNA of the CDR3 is TGCGCCAGCCCCGGACTAGCGGGGGTCTACAATGAGCAGTTCTTC. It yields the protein CASPGLAGVYNEQFF.

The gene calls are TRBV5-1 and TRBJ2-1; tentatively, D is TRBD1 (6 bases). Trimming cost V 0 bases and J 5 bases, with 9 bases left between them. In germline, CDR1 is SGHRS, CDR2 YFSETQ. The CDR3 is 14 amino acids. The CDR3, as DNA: TGCGCCAGCAGCTTGGGGGGACAAAACAATGAGCAGTTCTTC. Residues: CASSLGGQNNEQFF.

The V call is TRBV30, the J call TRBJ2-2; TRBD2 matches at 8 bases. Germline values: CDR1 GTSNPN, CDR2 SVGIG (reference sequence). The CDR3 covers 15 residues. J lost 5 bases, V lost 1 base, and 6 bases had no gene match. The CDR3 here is CAWSAISGRTGELFF. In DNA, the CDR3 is TGTGCCTGGAGTGCAATCAGCGGGAGAACCGGGGAGCTGTTTTTT.

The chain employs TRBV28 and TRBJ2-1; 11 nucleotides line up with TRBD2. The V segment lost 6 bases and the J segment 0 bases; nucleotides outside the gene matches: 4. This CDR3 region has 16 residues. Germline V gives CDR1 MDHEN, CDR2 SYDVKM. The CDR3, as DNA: TGTGCCAGCAGCCACGGGACTAGCGGCTCCTACAATGAGCAGTTCTTC. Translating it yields CASSHGTSGSYNEQFF.

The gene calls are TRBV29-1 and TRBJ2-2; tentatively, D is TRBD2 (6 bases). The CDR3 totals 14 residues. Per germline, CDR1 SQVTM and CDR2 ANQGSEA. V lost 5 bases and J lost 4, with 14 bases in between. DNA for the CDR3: TGCAGCGTTCAAGGGGCGCGGGGCACCGGGGAGCTGTTTTTT. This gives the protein CSVQGARGTGELFF.

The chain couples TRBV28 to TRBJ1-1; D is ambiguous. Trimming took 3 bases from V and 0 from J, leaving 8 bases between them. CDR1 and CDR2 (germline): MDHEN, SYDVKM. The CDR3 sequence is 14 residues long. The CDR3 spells CASSLGGLNTEAFF. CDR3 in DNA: TGTGCCAGCAGTTTGGGAGGCTTGAACACTGAAGCTTTCTTT.

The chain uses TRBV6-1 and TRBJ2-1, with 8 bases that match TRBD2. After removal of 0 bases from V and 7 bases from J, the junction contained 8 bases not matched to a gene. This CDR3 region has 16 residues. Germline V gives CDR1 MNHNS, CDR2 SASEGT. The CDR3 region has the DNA TGTGCCAGCAGTGAAGCGCTTATTAGCGGGGTAAATGAGCAGTTCTTC. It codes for CASSEALISGVNEQFF.

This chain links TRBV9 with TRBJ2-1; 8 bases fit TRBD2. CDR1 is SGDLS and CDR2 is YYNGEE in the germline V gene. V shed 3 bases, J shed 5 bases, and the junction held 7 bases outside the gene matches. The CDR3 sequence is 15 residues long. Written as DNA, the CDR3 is TGTGCCAGCAGCGCTCGACTAGCGCCCAACAATGAGCAGTTCTTC. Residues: CASSARLAPNNEQFF.

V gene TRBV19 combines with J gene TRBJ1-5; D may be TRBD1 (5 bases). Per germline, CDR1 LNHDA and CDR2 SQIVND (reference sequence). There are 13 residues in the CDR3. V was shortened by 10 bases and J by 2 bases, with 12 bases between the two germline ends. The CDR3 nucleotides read TGTGCCACAGGGTTCGGAGGCAATCAGCCCCAGCATTTT. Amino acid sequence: CATGFGGNQPQHF.

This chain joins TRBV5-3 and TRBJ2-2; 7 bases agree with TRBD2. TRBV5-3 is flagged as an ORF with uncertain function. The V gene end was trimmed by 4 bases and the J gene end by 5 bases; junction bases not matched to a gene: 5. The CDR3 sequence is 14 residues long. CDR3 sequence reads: CARSLREGTGELFF. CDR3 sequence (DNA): TGTGCCAGAAGCCTAAGGGAGGGAACCGGGGAGCTGTTTTTT.

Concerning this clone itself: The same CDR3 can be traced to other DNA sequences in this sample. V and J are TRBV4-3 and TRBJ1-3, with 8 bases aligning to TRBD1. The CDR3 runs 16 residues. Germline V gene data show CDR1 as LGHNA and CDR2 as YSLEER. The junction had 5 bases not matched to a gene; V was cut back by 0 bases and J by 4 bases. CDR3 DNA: TGCGCCAGCAGCCAAGATGCAGGGGGCTCCGGAAACACCATATATTTT. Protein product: CASSQDAGGSGNTIYF.

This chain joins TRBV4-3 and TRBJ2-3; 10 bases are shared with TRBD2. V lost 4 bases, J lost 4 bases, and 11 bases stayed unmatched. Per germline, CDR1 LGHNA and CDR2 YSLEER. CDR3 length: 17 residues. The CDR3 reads CASSRTSSGSGADTQYF. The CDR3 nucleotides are TGCGCCAGCAGCCGGACCTCTAGCGGGAGCGGGGCAGATACGCAGTATTTT.

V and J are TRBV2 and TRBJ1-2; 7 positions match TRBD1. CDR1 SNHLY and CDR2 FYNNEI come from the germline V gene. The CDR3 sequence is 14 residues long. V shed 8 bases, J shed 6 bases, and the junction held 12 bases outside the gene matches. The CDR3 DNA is TGTGCCAGCGGTCCTACACGACAGGGCCATGGCTACACCTTC. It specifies CASGPTRQGHGYTF.

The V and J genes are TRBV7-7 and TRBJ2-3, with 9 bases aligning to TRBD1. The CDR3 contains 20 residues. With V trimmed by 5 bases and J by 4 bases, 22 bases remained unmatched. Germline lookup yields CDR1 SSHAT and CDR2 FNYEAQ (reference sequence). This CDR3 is CASSPLGGLYPGQGSDTQYF. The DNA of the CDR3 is TGTGCCAGCAGCCCCCTGGGTGGATTATATCCGGGACAGGGTTCAGATACGCAGTATTTT.

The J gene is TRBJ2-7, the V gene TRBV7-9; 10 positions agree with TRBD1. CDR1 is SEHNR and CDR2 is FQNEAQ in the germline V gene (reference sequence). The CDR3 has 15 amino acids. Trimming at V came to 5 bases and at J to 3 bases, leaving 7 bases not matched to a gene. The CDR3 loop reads CASSVRTGGVYEQYF. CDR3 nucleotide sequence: TGTGCCAGCAGCGTCAGGACAGGGGGAGTCTACGAGCAGTACTTC.

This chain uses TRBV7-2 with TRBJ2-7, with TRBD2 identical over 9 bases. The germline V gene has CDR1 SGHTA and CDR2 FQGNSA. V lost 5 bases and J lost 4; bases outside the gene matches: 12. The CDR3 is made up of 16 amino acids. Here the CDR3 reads CASSQVGGGAVYEQYF. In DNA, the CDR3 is TGTGCCAGCAGCCAGGTTGGCGGGGGGGCCGTTTACGAGCAGTACTTC.

Written as DNA, the CDR3 is TGTGCCACAGGGGAGAGGGGGGGGACGAACACTGAAGCTTTCTTT. The encoded protein is CATGERGGTNTEAFF. The chain joins TRBV19 to TRBJ1-1, with D tentatively TRBD1 (6 bases). The CDR3 extends over 15 amino acids. The germline V and J ends were trimmed by 10 bases and 1 base, with 19 bases remaining between them. In germline, CDR1 is LNHDA, CDR2 SQIVND (reference sequence).

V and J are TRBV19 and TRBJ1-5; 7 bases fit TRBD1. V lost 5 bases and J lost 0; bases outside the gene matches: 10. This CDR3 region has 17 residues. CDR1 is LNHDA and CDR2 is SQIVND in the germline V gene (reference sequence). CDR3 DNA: TGTGCCAGTAGTCTCACAGGGGTGATCGATAGCAATCAGCCCCAGCATTTT. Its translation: CASSLTGVIDSNQPQHF.

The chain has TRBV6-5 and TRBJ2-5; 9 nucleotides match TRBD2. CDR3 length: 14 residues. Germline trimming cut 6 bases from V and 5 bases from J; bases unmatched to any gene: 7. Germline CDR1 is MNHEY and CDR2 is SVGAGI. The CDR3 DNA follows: TGTGCCAGCAGGGAGGCGGGGGGGGGCGAGACCCAGTACTTC. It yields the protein CASREAGGGETQYF.

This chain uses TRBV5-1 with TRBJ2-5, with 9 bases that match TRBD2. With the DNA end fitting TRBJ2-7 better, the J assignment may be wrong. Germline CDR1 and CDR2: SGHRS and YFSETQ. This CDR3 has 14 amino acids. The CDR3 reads CASSSTSGSYEQYF. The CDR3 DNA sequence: TGCGCCAGCAGCTCGACTAGCGGTAGTTACGAGCAGTACTTC.

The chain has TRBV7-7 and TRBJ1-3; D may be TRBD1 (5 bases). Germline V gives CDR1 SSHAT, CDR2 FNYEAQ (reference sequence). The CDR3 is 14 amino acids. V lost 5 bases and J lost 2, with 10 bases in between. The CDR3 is CASSPGGAGNTIYF. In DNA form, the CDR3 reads TGTGCCAGCAGCCCAGGAGGGGCTGGAAACACCATATATTTT.

The CDR3 coding sequence is TGTGCCAGCAGCCGCCCGGGGGTAGTGAGGACTGAAGCTTTCTTT. Translating gives CASSRPGVVRTEAFF. The rearrangement uses TRBV9 and TRBJ1-1, with a weak D call TRBD1 (5 bases). Germline CDR1 SGDLS, CDR2 YYNGEE. The CDR3 runs 15 residues. Trimming cost V 4 bases and J 5 bases, with 18 bases left between them.

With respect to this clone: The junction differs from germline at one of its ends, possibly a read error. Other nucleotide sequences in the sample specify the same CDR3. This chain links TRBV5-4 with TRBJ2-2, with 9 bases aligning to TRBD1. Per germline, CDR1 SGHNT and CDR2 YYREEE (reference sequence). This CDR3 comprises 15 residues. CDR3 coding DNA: TGTGCCAGCAGCTTCGACAGGGGGAGCACCGGGGAGTTGTTTTTT. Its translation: CASSFDRGSTGELFF.

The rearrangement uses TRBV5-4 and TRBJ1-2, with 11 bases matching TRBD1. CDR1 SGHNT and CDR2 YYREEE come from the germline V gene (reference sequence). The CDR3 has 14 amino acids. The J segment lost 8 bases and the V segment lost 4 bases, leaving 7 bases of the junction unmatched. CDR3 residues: CASSPQDRGQGYTF. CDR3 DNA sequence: TGTGCCAGCAGCCCACAGGACAGGGGGCAGGGCTACACCTTC.

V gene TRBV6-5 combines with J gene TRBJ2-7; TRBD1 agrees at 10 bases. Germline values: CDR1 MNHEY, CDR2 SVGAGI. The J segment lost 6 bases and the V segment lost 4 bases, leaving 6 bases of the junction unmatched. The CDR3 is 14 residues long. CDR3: CASSWPGQGSEQYF. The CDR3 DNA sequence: TGTGCCAGCAGTTGGCCGGGACAGGGGTCCGAGCAGTACTTC.

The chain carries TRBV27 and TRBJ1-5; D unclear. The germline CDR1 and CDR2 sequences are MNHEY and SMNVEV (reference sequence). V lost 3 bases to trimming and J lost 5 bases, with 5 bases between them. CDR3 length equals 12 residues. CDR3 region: CASSFLDQPQHF. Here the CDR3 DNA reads TGTGCCAGCAGTTTCTTAGATCAGCCCCAGCATTTT.

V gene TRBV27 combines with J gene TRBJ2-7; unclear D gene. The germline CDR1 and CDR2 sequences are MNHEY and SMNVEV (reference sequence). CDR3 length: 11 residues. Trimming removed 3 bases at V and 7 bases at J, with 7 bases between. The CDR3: CASSFQAEQYF. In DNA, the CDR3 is TGTGCCAGCAGTTTTCAGGCGGAGCAGTACTTC.